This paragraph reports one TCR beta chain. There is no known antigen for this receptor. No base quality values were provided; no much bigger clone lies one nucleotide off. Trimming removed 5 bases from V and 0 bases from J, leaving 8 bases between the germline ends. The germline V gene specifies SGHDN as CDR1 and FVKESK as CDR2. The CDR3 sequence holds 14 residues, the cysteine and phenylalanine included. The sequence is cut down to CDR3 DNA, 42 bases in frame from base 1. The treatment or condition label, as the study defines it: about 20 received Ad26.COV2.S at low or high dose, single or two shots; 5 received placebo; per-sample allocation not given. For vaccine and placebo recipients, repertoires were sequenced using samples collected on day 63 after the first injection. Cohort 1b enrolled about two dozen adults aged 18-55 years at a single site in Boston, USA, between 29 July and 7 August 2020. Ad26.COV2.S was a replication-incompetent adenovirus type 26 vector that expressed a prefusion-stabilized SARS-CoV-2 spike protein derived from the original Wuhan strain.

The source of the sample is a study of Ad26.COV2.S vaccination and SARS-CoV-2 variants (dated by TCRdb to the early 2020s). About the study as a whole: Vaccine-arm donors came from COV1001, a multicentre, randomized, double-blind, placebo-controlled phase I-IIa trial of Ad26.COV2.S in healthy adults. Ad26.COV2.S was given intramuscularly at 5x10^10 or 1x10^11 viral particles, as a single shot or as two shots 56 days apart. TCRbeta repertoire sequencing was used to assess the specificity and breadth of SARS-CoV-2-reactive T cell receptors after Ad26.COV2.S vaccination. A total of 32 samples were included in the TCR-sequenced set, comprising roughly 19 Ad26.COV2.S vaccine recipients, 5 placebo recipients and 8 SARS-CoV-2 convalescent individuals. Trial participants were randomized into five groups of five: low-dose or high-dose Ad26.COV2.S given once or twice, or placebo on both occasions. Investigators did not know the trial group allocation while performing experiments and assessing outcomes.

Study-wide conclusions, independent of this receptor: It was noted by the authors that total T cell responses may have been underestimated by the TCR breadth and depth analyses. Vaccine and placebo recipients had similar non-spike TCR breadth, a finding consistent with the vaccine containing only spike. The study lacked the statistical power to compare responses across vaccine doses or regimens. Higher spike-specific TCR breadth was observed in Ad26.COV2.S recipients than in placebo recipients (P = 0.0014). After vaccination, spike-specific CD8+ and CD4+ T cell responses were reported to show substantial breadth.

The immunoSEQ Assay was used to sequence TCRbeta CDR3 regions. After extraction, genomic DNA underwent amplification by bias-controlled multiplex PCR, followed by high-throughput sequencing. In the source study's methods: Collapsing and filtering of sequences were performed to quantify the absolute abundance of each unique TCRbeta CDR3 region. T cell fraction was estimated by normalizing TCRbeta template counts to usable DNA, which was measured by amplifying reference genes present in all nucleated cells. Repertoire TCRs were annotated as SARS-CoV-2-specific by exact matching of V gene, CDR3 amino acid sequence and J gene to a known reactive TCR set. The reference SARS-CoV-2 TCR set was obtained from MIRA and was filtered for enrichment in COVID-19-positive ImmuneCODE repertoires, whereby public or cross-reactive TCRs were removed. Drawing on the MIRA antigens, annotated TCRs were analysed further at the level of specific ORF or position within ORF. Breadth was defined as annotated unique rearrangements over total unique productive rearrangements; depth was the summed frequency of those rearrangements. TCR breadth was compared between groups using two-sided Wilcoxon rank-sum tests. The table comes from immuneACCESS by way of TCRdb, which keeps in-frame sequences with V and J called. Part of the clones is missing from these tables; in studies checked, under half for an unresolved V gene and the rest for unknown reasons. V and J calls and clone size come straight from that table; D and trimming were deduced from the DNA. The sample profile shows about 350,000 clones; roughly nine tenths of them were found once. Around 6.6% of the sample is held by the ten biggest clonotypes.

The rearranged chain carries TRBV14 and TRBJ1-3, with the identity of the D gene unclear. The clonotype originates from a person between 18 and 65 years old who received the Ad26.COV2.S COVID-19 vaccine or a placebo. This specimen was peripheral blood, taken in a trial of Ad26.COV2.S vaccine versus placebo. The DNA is TGTGCCAGCAGCGGTTTGGTCTCTGGAAACACCATATATTTT. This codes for CASSGLVSGNTIYF. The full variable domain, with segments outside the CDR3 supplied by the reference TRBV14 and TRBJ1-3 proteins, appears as EAGVTQFPSHSVIEKGQTVTLRCDPISGHDNLYWYRRVMGKEIKFLLHFVKESKQDESGMPNNRFLAERTGGTYSTLKVQPAELEDSGVYFCASSGLVSGNTIYFGEGSWLTVV.